Detailed here is one T cell receptor (beta chain). The entry originates in a study of blood T cell repertoires in COVID-19. This CDR3 is 15 amino acids long. Germline V gives CDR1 LGHDT, CDR2 YNNKEL (reference sequence). The V segment lost 2 bases and the J segment 6 bases; nucleotides outside the gene matches: 5. Authors' analysis steps: Cell counts per sample came from amplifying reference gene primers. TCRdb keeps only in-frame clones here, not all; method: immunoSEQ multiplex PCR. The V and J calls and the clone size are those of that table, but D and trimming were determined from the DNA. The data contain 150,000 to 200,000 clones, around 90% of them singletons.

Sequencing input: peripheral blood. This TCR was recovered from a middle-aged man with active or convalescent COVID-19. V gene TRBV3-1 (or the pseudogene TRBV3-2) combines with J gene TRBJ2-3, with 10 nucleotides matching TRBD2. The CDR3 DNA reads TGTGCCAGCAGCCAACTAGCGGGGGCCACGGATACGCAGTATTTT. Translated, it gives CASSQLAGATDTQYF.